This TCR beta chain is drawn from a study of tumor-infiltrating lymphocytes in oesophageal squamous cell carcinoma. The V gene lost 6 bases and the J gene lost 7 bases, with 22 bases spanning the gap. The V gene's germline CDR1 is WSHSY and CDR2 SAAADI. The length of the CDR3 is 15 residues. TCRdb ran MiXCR on the PCR reads and lists one entry per CDR3 protein. The sample lists some 21,000 distinct CDR3 sequences; roughly 43% were seen once. This clonotype was found a few times. This clone may be a read error of a much larger clone one base away. V and J are TRBV10-2 and TRBJ2-7, with a possible D match to TRBD2 (6 bases). Sequencing was performed on normal esophageal tissue next to the tumor. This receptor was obtained from a male donor with esophageal squamous cell carcinoma. CDR3 DNA: TGCGCCAGCAGAATTAGCGGAAGCTCCTACAATGAGCAGTACTTC. It yields the protein CASRISGSSYNEQYF.